The T cell receptor beta chain under discussion was sequenced for a study of blood T cell repertoires in COVID-19. Overall study: The United States, Italy and Spain provided the acute and convalescent COVID-19 samples. Nucleic acid was either cDNA or gDNA, and it came from T cells, B-cell-depleted T cells, or PBMCs.

Measured with immunoSEQ multiplex PCR; TCRdb has only the in-frame clones, and not every one. The repertoire consists of 150,000 to 200,000 clones, with roughly nine tenths occurring once and the leading ten covering around 1.2%. With 1 base removed from V and 2 bases from J, the gap between germline ends came to 9 bases. The germline CDR1 and CDR2 sequences are SGHRS and YFSETQ. The CDR3 has 14 amino acids. Clinical history reported by participants formed the basis on which cohorts were assigned. V usage is TRBV5-1 and J usage is TRBJ1-1; the D is unclear. Sequences were obtained from PBMCs or T cells enriched from blood (not recorded which). The receptor comes from a human donor with acute COVID-19. The donor label of this sample is uncertain. CDR3 sequence reads: CASSLWQVNTEAFF. CDR3 nucleotide sequence: TGCGCCAGCAGCTTGTGGCAAGTTAACACTGAAGCTTTCTTT.